This T cell receptor (beta chain) emerged from a study of cytomegalovirus exposure and HLA in healthy donors. Study findings and constraints: The study labeled fewer than 200 TCR beta chains cytomegalovirus-associated.

This table comes from immunoSEQ multiplex PCR, and its TCRdb copy is limited to in-frame clones, with some not included. The data contain a few hundred thousand clones, 80% to 90% of them singletons. In the case of this clone: Its specificity is unknown.

Sample: PBMCs. This receptor was identified in a woman aged 18-29 years in good health and CMV-seronegative.

CDR3 residues: CASSSGSSLNTEAFF. CDR3 coding DNA: TGCGCCAGCAGCTCCGGGTCGTCCCTGAACACTGAAGCTTTCTTT. This sequence joins TRBV5-1 and TRBJ1-1; no firm D call. This CDR3 comprises 15 residues. Per germline, CDR1 SGHRS and CDR2 YFSETQ. V was shortened by 3 bases and J by 0 bases, with 12 bases between the two germline ends.